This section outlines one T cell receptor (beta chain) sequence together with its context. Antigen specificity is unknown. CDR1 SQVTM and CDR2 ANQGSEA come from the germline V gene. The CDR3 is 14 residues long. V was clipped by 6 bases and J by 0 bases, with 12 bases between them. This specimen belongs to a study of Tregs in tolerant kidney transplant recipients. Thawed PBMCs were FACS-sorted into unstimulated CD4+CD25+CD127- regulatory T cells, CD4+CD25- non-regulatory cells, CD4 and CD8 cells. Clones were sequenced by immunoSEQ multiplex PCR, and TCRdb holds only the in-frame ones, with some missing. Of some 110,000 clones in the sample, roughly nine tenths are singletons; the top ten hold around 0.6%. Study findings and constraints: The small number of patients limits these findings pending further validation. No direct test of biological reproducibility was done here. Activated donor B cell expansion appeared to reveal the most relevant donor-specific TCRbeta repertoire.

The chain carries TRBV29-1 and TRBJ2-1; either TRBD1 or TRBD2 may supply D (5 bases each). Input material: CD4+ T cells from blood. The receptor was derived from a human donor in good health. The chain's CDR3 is CSVRGRSSYNEQFF. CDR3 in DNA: TGCAGCGTCCGGGGCCGAAGCTCCTACAATGAGCAGTTCTTC.